This entry lists 12 T cell receptor beta chains sequenced from one sample in a study of blood T cell repertoires in COVID-19. Assay used: immunoSEQ multiplex PCR; TCRdb lists only in-frame clones, some missing. The data hold approximately 200,000 clones, with roughly 85% observed a single time. Sequencing was performed on peripheral blood. Source of these receptors: a man in his 60s with acute or convalescent COVID-19.

The chain has TRBV12-3 or TRBV12-4 and TRBJ1-2; D call uncertain. This CDR3 region has 12 residues. Trimming removed 8 bases from V and 4 bases from J, with 11 bases in between. CDR3 DNA sequence: TGTGCCAGCCGGGAGGGCTTCTATGGCTACACCTTC. Its translation: CASREGFYGYTF.

V gene TRBV10-1 combines with J gene TRBJ2-1, with 9 positions matching TRBD2. The germline gives CDR1 WNHNN, CDR2 SYGVQD (reference sequence). V shed 10 bases and J 8 bases; nucleotides not matched to a gene: 15. CDR3 size: 15 residues. CDR3 sequence (DNA): TGCGCCACCCGGGGGGCTAGCGGGGCCGGGGATGAGCAGTTCTTC. Amino acid sequence: CATRGASGAGDEQFF.

The chain joins TRBV12-3 or TRBV12-4 to TRBJ2-3; D ambiguous. The CDR3 loop spans 13 amino acids. V lost 6 bases, J lost 3 bases, and 10 bases lay in between. CDR3 sequence: CASSLRATDTQYF. The CDR3 DNA follows: TGTGCCAGCAGCCTACGTGCGACAGATACGCAGTATTTT.

This chain joins TRBV6-2 or TRBV6-3 and TRBJ1-5, with 7 bases lining up with TRBD1. V shed 1 base and J 6 bases; nucleotides not matched to a gene: 3. The CDR3 totals 14 residues. Per the germline V gene, CDR1 is MNHEY and CDR2 is SVGEGT. DNA for the CDR3: TGTGCCAGCAGTTACTTAGGGGGCCGTCAGCCCCAGCATTTT. This gives the protein CASSYLGGRQPQHF.

This clone came up once. This chain connects TRBV18 to TRBJ2-7; D possibly corresponds to TRBD2 (5 bases). This CDR3 comprises 14 residues. Germline lookup yields CDR1 KGHSH and CDR2 LQKENI. Trimming removed 4 bases from V and 0 bases from J, with 10 bases in between. The CDR3 sequence: CASSLGLSSYEQYF. DNA of the CDR3: TGTGCCAGCTCACTCGGACTGAGCTCCTACGAGCAGTACTTC.

The rearrangement uses TRBV30 and TRBJ1-5, with D maybe TRBD1 (5 bases). This CDR3 is 17 amino acids long. Germline CDR1 and CDR2: GTSNPN and SVGIG (reference sequence). Trimming took off 0 bases at V and 1 base at J, with 16 bases between the two ends. Here the CDR3 reads CAWSVHGGRKSNQPQHF. The CDR3 DNA is TGTGCCTGGAGTGTACACGGGGGGAGGAAGAGCAATCAGCCCCAGCATTTT.

This clone turned up a few times. This chain connects TRBV6-1 to TRBJ2-7, with 13 nucleotides matching TRBD2. This CDR3 comprises 15 residues. Per germline, CDR1 MNHNS and CDR2 SASEGT. V lost 1 base to trimming and J lost 4 bases; unmatched junction nucleotides: 1. CDR3 nucleotides: TGTGCCAGCAGTGAAGGGACTAGCGGGAGTTACGAGCAGTACTTC. This translates into CASSEGTSGSYEQYF.

This chain connects TRBV15 to TRBJ2-1; 12 positions match TRBD2. Losses at the gene ends were 0 bases for V and 3 bases for J; bases not matched to a gene: 15. This CDR3 is 21 amino acids long. Germline loops: CDR1 LNHNV, CDR2 YYDKDF (reference sequence). This chain's CDR3 is CATSRDLLTSGGSHHYNEQFF. The CDR3 region has the DNA TGTGCCACCAGCAGAGATCTATTAACTAGCGGGGGGAGCCACCACTACAATGAGCAGTTCTTC.

The chain is built from TRBV6-5 and TRBJ2-2, with TRBD1 identical over 7 bases. Germline CDR1 MNHEY, CDR2 SVGAGI. This CDR3 spans 13 amino acids. With 7 bases clipped from V and 3 bases from J, the junction kept 2 bases outside the gene matches. The CDR3 spells CASTQGDTGELFF. CDR3 coding DNA: TGTGCCAGCACCCAGGGGGACACCGGGGAGCTGTTTTTT.

The genes are TRBV6-5 and TRBJ2-7, with TRBD2 identical over 7 bases. Germline CDR1 is MNHEY and CDR2 is SVGAGI. The CDR3 has 15 residues. J gave up 6 bases and V 5 bases, and 13 bases lay outside the gene matches. CDR3: CASSPLQAGVAEQYF. DNA for the CDR3: TGTGCCAGCAGTCCCCTCCAGGCGGGAGTTGCCGAGCAGTACTTC.

A few counts support this clone. The J gene is TRBJ1-2, the V gene TRBV28; D ambiguous. The CDR3 loop spans 11 amino acids. Trimming stripped 6 bases from V and 10 bases from J, with 12 bases between. The germline gives CDR1 MDHEN, CDR2 SYDVKM. Here the CDR3 reads CASRREATYTF. The CDR3 bases are TGTGCCAGCAGACGTGAAGCGACCTACACCTTC.

V is TRBV7-2 and J is TRBJ1-1; tentative D call: TRBD1 (5 bases). V lost 5 bases and J lost 0, with 7 bases in between. Germline CDR1 is SGHTA and CDR2 is FQGNSA. This CDR3 contains 13 residues. In DNA form, the CDR3 reads TGTGCCAGCAGCCGACAGATGAACACTGAAGCTTTCTTT. It codes for CASSRQMNTEAFF. Full variable domain (missing parts from reference TRBV7-2 and TRBJ1-1): GAGVSQSPSNKVTEKGKDVELRCDPISGHTALYWYRQSLGQGLEFLIYFQGNSAPDKSGLPSDRFSAERTGGSVSTLTIQRTQQEDSAVYLCASSRQMNTEAFFGQGTRLTVV.